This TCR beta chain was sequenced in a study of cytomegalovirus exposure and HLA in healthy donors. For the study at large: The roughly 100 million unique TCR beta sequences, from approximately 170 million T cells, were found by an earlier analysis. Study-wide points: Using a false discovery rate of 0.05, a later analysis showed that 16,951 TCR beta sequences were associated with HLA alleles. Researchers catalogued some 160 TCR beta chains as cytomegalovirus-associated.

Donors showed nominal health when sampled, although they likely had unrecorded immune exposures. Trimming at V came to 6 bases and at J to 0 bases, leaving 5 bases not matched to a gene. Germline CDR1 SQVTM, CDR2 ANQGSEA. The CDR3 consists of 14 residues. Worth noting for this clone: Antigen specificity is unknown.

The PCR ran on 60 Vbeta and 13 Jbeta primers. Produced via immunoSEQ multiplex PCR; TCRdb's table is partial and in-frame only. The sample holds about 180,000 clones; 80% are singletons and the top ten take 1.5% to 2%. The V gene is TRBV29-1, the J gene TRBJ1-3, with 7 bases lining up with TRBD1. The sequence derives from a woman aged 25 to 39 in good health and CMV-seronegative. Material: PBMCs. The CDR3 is CSVSPGGSGNTIYF. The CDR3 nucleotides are TGCAGCGTGAGCCCAGGGGGCTCTGGAAACACCATATATTTT.